The clone carrying this T cell receptor beta chain was seen more than once but under ten times. Its antigen is unknown. CDR3 length: 16 residues. In germline, CDR1 is DFQATT, CDR2 SNEGSKA (reference sequence). Trimming left V 5 bases short and J 5 bases short, with 25 bases between. The sample comes from a study of CD8 T cells in ankylosing spondylitis. Study results and caveats: Ankylosing spondylitis blood appeared to be characterized by a TCR beta motif of under 10 highly homologous variants. Disease-linked clones reportedly showed significant enrichment in matched ankylosing spondylitis synovial fluid. Some of these motif variants have turned up before, in reports on reactive arthritis synovial fluid and blood.

The authors made TCR beta libraries by quantitative 5'-RACE with molecular barcodes. In TCRdb, the 5' RACE reads were re-called with MiXCR into one record per CDR3 protein. Among more than 650,000 distinct CDR3 sequences, about 12% were seen once, and the ten largest hold approximately 0.51%. The source is a male donor with ankylosing spondylitis. The chain carries TRBV20-1 and TRBJ2-7; D gene uncertain. The sequencing sample was made of blood, either unsorted or a sorted T cell fraction (not recorded which). This CDR3 is CSAPTLPSARLNEQYF. CDR3 DNA sequence: TGCAGTGCTCCCACCCTCCCTTCGGCGAGGTTGAACGAGCAGTACTTC.